This T cell receptor beta chain was obtained from a study of CD8+ T cells in alopecia areata (dated by TCRdb to the late 2010s). Describing the broader study: The treated patients, all with moderate-to-severe alopecia areata, were enrolled in an open-label pilot trial of oral tofacitinib given at 5 to 10 mg twice daily. In both human patients and the C3H/HeJ mouse model, the study applied high-throughput TCRbeta sequencing to look at T cell clonal expansion in alopecia areata. RNA was obtained with the PAXgene miRNA kit for fixed scalp, the miRNeasy kit for PBMCs, and the RNeasy kit for mouse skin. TCRbeta CDR3 regions were amplified by immunoSEQ multiplex PCR with 35 Vbeta forward and 13 Jbeta reverse primers. In humans, TCRbeta sequencing was performed on scalp tissue and on sorted CD4+ and CD8+ peripheral blood T cells from healthy controls and from patients with patchy or totalis/universalis alopecia areata. Biopsies were taken from tofacitinib-treated patients at baseline and again at 4 and 24 weeks into treatment, and several of those patients also had a later scalp biopsy. Clonality in the scalp was compared among normal scalp (n=4), patchy alopecia areata scalp (n=8), and alopecia totalis/universalis scalp (n=8). Tofacitinib was given for 6 to 18 months, followed by 6 months of follow-up off drug to assess delayed response and recurrence.

On the study overall, not on this receptor specifically: Lesional scalp, especially in alopecia totalis/universalis, showed higher clonality and more expanded CD8+ clones than normal scalp, suggesting antigenic drive. Unlike mouse skin, which is dominated by gammadelta T cells, normal human skin has resident alphabeta T cells that are also sequenced, and this complicates analysis of the scalp TCR repertoire. TCR sequences shared between patients were less clear than in mice, possibly partly because of HLA diversity in the patient population.

Peripheral blood and lesional scalp punch biopsies were obtained from patients with alopecia areata. PBMCs were separated by density centrifugation and stained for CD3, CD4 and CD8, after which CD4+ and CD8+ T cells were sorted on a FACSAria. The method behind the library was the immunoSEQ multiplex PCR assay. To provide template for TCR sequencing, every sample had RNA extracted and reverse transcribed into cDNA. SuperScript III was used for first-strand cDNA synthesis, primed with a 2:1 mix of oligo-dT and random hexamers. A synthetic immune receptor repertoire was used to assess amplification bias, and residual bias was removed computationally. Per the authors' processing: Raw reads were preprocessed to remove errors, and CDR3 was defined according to IMGT conventions as the region from the conserved cysteine to phenylalanine. Clonality was computed by normalizing Shannon entropy by log2 of the number of productive unique TCRs and subtracting the result from 1. Scalp TCRbeta sequences were cross-referenced with sorted blood CD4 and CD8 repertoires so that the CD4 or CD8 identity of scalp clones could be inferred. TCRdb took over this immuneACCESS table, retaining in-frame rearrangements with V and J assigned. Such tables are incomplete; in checked studies, under half of the missing clones stem from an unresolved V gene, and the remainder is unexplained. Clonal size and the V and J genes are those of that table, whereas D and trimming came from the DNA. The sample profile shows 150,000 or so clones; 45% to 60% of them were found once. The ten top clones hold around 6.8% of the sample.

On this clone itself: The target of this receptor is not known. Nothing much larger sits one base from this clone, and base qualities are not available.

CDR1 and CDR2, per the germline V gene (reference sequence), are GTSNPN and SVGIG. The CDR3 spans 12 residues, from the cysteine through the phenylalanine. The retained sequence is limited to the CDR3, 36 bases, with the frame set at the first base. Trimming costs V 7 bases and J 6 bases, and their ends lie 14 bases apart. The sequence was obtained from a human donor with alopecia areata. The chain is encoded by TRBV30 joined to TRBJ2-3; the D gene cannot be resolved reliably. Source material: CD4+ T cells sorted from blood. The CDR3 has the sequence CASSTDTDTQYF. The DNA is as follows: TGTGCCTCCTCGACCGATACGGATACGCAGTATTTT.